The 5 T cell receptor beta chains in this list originate from one sample, sequenced in a study of blood T cell repertoires in COVID-19. Clones were read by immunoSEQ multiplex PCR, and TCRdb kept only the in-frame ones, dropping some. This table holds some 150,000 clones, approximately 84% found once. Source material: peripheral blood. Receptor source: a human donor in a cohort sampled during active COVID-19.

This chain links TRBV5-4 with TRBJ1-4, with D tentatively TRBD1 (5 bases). Germline CDR1 reads SGHNT; CDR2 reads YYREEE (reference sequence). V was trimmed by 1 base and J by 8 bases, leaving 15 bases between them. The CDR3 sequence is 15 residues long. CDR3 nucleotides: TGTGCCAGCAGCTTGCATCAGGCCGGGGGAGAAAAACTGTTTTTT. It codes for CASSLHQAGGEKLFF.

This clone was observed once. This rearrangement joins TRBV4-2 to TRBJ1-1; D possibly corresponds to TRBD1 (5 bases). V was shortened by 1 base and J by 7 bases, with 13 bases between the two germline ends. Germline V gene data show CDR1 as LGHNA and CDR2 as YNFKEQ. There are 14 residues in the CDR3. In nucleotides, the CDR3 is TGTGCCAGCAGCCAAGGGGGGGTGCAGGGTGAAGCTTTCTTT. It encodes CASSQGGVQGEAFF.

The chain carries TRBV5-1 and TRBJ1-1; TRBD1 matches 12 bases. This CDR3 has 16 amino acids. Trimming cost V 3 bases and J 7 bases; bases outside gene matches: 10. Per the germline V gene, CDR1 is SGHRS and CDR2 is YFSETQ. The CDR3 loop is CASSWGTGGADDEAFF. CDR3 coding DNA: TGCGCCAGCAGCTGGGGGACAGGGGGCGCGGACGATGAAGCTTTCTTT.

The chain carries TRBV6-5 and TRBJ2-1; 8 bases align to TRBD2. Germline CDR1 is MNHEY and CDR2 is SVGAGI. V gave up 0 bases and J gave up 0 bases; unmatched junction bases: 1. The CDR3 is made up of 16 amino acids. The CDR3 loop reads CASSYSLAASYNEQFF. The CDR3 DNA reads TGTGCCAGCAGTTACTCACTAGCGGCCTCCTACAATGAGCAGTTCTTC.

This chain connects TRBV24-1 to TRBJ1-3; 10 nucleotides match TRBD1. From germline, CDR1 is KGHDR and CDR2 SFDVKD. The V gene end was trimmed by 2 bases and the J gene end by 2 bases; junction bases not matched to a gene: 8. The CDR3 covers 18 residues. CDR3 in DNA: TGTGCCACCAGTGATTCTGGAGGACAGGGGGGGGCTGGAAACACCATATATTTT. It specifies CATSDSGGQGGAGNTIYF.